One and the same sample provided the 25 T cell receptor beta chains below, sequenced in a study of T cells in Graves' hyperthyroidism and ophthalmopathy. The investigators amplified TCR beta CDR3 regions from RNA transcripts. The HTBI primer set was used in a first-round RT-PCR of the TCR CDR3. Each CDR3 protein gets one entry after TCRdb re-called the multiplex PCR reads with MiXCR. The sample has fewer than 350,000 distinct CDR3 sequences; 15% to 20% are singletons. The sample was blood. The origin of the receptors is a woman in her forties with Graves' ophthalmopathy.

This clonotype was seen many times. This CDR3 is CASIVAGNTGELFF. As DNA, the CDR3 is TGTGCCAGCATTGTAGCAGGGAACACCGGGGAGCTGTTTTTT. The chain carries TRBV28 and TRBJ2-2, with unresolved D. Germline CDR1 and CDR2: MDHEN and SYDVKM. CDR3 size: 14 residues. Trimming pared 7 bases from V and 1 base from J, leaving 10 bases between.

There are a few counts of this clonotype. The V and J genes are TRBV19 and TRBJ2-5; TRBD2 matches at 7 bases. With V trimmed by 10 bases and J by 4 bases, 24 bases remained unmatched. CDR1 and CDR2 from the germline V gene are LNHDA and SQIVND (reference sequence). CDR3 length: 18 amino acids. The CDR3 sequence: CATAPGPLTGRSGETQYF. CDR3 DNA sequence: TGTGCCACTGCCCCGGGGCCTCTTACCGGGAGGAGCGGAGAGACCCAGTACTTC.

V gene TRBV6-2 or TRBV6-3 combines with J gene TRBJ1-2; a possible D gene is TRBD1 (6 bases). This CDR3 contains 15 residues. Per germline, CDR1 MNHEY and CDR2 SVGEGT. Trimming stripped 3 bases from V and 2 bases from J, with 13 bases between. Here the CDR3 reads CASSYTSRGNYGYTF. The CDR3 DNA follows: TGTGCCAGCAGTTATACGTCGAGGGGGAACTATGGCTACACCTTC.

This clonotype was detected many times. The chain has TRBV6-2 or TRBV6-3 and TRBJ1-5; D might be TRBD1 (6 bases). Trimming cost V 6 bases and J 2 bases, with 20 bases left between them. The V gene's germline CDR1 is MNHEY and CDR2 SVGEGT. The CDR3 runs to 17 residues. This CDR3 is CASSSFVRQVGNQPQHF. The CDR3 DNA reads as TGTGCCAGCAGCTCTTTCGTTCGACAGGTAGGCAATCAGCCCCAGCATTTT.

This clonotype was seen repeatedly, ten times or more. The gene calls are TRBV29-1 and TRBJ2-5, with unresolved D. The CDR3 is made up of 12 amino acids. V was shortened by 3 bases and J by 7 bases, with 12 bases between the two germline ends. Germline values: CDR1 SQVTM, CDR2 ANQGSEA. The CDR3 DNA is TGCAGCGTTGAGTTCGTTTGGGGGACCCAGTACTTC. Translation gives CSVEFVWGTQYF.

The rearrangement joins TRBV29-1 to TRBJ1-1, with D maybe TRBD1 (6 bases). The V end lost 7 bases, the J end lost 1 base, and 13 bases lay between the germline ends. Per germline, CDR1 SQVTM and CDR2 ANQGSEA. There are 13 residues in the CDR3. CDR3 amino acids: CSGHQGRNTEAFF. The CDR3 nucleotides are TGCAGCGGTCATCAGGGGAGGAACACTGAAGCTTTCTTT.

This clonotype came up many times. V is TRBV6-2 or TRBV6-3 and J is TRBJ1-5; D gene uncertain. V shed 5 bases and J shed 0 bases, with 17 bases lying between them. Germline V gene lookup returns CDR1 MNHEY and CDR2 SVGEGT. The CDR3 contains 17 residues. In nucleotides, the CDR3 is TGTGCCAGCAGTCCCCCGGATAAACCGTATAGCAATCAGCCCCAGCATTTT. Translated, it gives CASSPPDKPYSNQPQHF.

Ten or more counts support this clonotype. The chain uses TRBV6-1 and TRBJ2-7; weak D call: TRBD1 (6 bases). Trimming left V 8 bases short and J 2 bases short, with 16 bases between. Germline CDR1 MNHNS, CDR2 SASEGT. The CDR3 extends over 14 amino acids. The CDR3 sequence: CASSKPDSPYEQYF. CDR3 DNA: TGTGCCAGCTCAAAACCGGACAGTCCCTACGAGCAGTACTTC.

This clonotype was observed many times. V gene TRBV20-1 combines with J gene TRBJ1-5, with 8 nucleotides matching TRBD1. In germline, CDR1 is DFQATT, CDR2 SNEGSKA (reference sequence). V was clipped by 3 bases and J by 0 bases; unmatched bases: 4. The CDR3 covers 15 residues. CDR3: CSARLGTGSNQPQHF. The CDR3 region has the DNA TGCAGTGCTAGGTTGGGGACAGGTAGCAATCAGCCCCAGCATTTT.

The chain carries TRBV28 and TRBJ1-4, with 7 bases lining up with TRBD1. The germline V gene has CDR1 MDHEN and CDR2 SYDVKM. V lost 6 bases, J lost 2 bases, and 6 bases stayed unmatched. This CDR3 contains 15 residues. The CDR3 sequence is CASSPGGLTNEKLFF. The CDR3 DNA follows: TGTGCCAGCAGCCCAGGGGGTTTGACTAATGAAAAACTGTTTTTT.

This clonotype was counted ten times or more. The chain has TRBV28 and TRBJ2-7; 10 bases map to TRBD1. The V gene end was trimmed by 4 bases and the J gene end by 1 base; junction bases not matched to a gene: 7. In germline, CDR1 is MDHEN, CDR2 SYDVKM. The CDR3 contains 16 residues. CDR3 sequence reads: CASSSTGTGVSYEQYF. The CDR3 nucleotides are TGTGCCAGCAGTTCCACCGGGACAGGGGTATCCTACGAGCAGTACTTC. Full variable domain (rest looked up from reference TRBV28 and TRBJ2-7): DVKVTQSSRYLVKRTGEKVFLECVQDMDHENMFWYRQDPGLGLRLIYFSYDVKMKEKGDIPEGYSVSREKKERFSLILESASTNQTSMYLCASSSTGTGVSYEQYFGPGTRLTVT.

Only a few counts were recorded for this clonotype. The rearrangement links TRBV11-2 to TRBJ2-7; D possibly corresponds to TRBD2 (6 bases). The germline V gene has CDR1 SGHAT and CDR2 FQNNGV. This CDR3 region has 14 residues. V dropped 2 bases and J dropped 0 bases, with 8 bases sitting between them. The CDR3 protein is CASSLIGGSYEQYF. The CDR3 DNA reads TGTGCCAGCAGCTTAATCGGGGGCTCCTACGAGCAGTACTTC.

Many counts were recorded for this clonotype. The chain links TRBV12-3 or TRBV12-4 to TRBJ2-5; TRBD1 matches 7 bases. With V trimmed by 3 bases and J by 5 bases, 12 bases remained unmatched. The CDR3 covers 16 residues. CDR3 nucleotide sequence: TGTGCCAGCAGTTTGCAGGACAGGCCCCTTGGGGAGACCCAGTACTTC. Translating gives CASSLQDRPLGETQYF.

This clonotype has a count of ten or more. The V and J genes are TRBV20-1 and TRBJ1-1; no definite D call. The CDR3 is 16 residues long. V was trimmed by 5 bases and J by 0 bases, leaving 19 bases between them. Germline V CDR1 and CDR2: DFQATT, SNEGSKA (reference sequence). For the CDR3, the DNA is TGCAGTGCTCCCGTTTCGCCTCGAATCTTGAACACTGAAGCTTTCTTT. Its translation is CSAPVSPRILNTEAFF.

Ten or more counts support this clonotype. The chain has TRBV6-1 and TRBJ1-6; the D gene is possibly TRBD1 (5 bases). The CDR3 loop spans 12 amino acids. Germline CDR1 reads MNHNS; CDR2 reads SASEGT. V dropped 6 bases and J dropped 9 bases, with 9 bases sitting between them. CDR3 sequence (DNA): TGTGCCAGCAGGATCAGGGTTTCACCCCTCCACTTT. Translating gives CASRIRVSPLHF.

At least ten counts were recorded for this clonotype. V usage is TRBV7-2 and J usage is TRBJ1-1; 10 bases fit TRBD1. After removal of 2 bases from V and 5 bases from J, the junction contained 5 bases not matched to a gene. The CDR3 has 15 residues. Germline lookup yields CDR1 SGHTA and CDR2 FQGNSA. CDR3 DNA: TGTGCCAGCAGCTTAAGGGTGGGACAGGGGACTGAAGCTTTCTTT. This sequence encodes CASSLRVGQGTEAFF. Looking up the rest from reference TRBV7-2 and TRBJ1-1 gives the full variable domain: GAGVSQSPSNKVTEKGKDVELRCDPISGHTALYWYRQSLGQGLEFLIYFQGNSAPDKSGLPSDRFSAERTGGSVSTLTIQRTQQEDSAVYLCASSLRVGQGTEAFFGQGTRLTVV.

CDR3 DNA sequence: TGTGCCAGCAGTGGGTCGGGGGCCTTGGAGACCCAGTACTTC. Protein sequence: CASSGSGALETQYF. This chain uses TRBV2 with TRBJ2-5; D possibly uses TRBD1 or TRBD2 (6 bases each). Trimming pared 4 bases from V and 5 bases from J, leaving 14 bases between. Per germline, CDR1 SNHLY and CDR2 FYNNEI. This CDR3 region has 14 residues.

This clonotype has ten or more counts. The chain carries TRBV11-2 and TRBJ2-3; 10 bases fit TRBD2. The CDR3 sequence is 15 residues long. V trimming: 4 bases; J trimming: 2 bases; junction bases outside the gene matches: 3. Looked up from germline, CDR1 is SGHAT and CDR2 is FQNNGV. Here the CDR3 reads CASSWTSGVTDTQYF. The CDR3, as DNA: TGTGCCAGCAGCTGGACTAGCGGAGTCACAGATACGCAGTATTTT. The variable domain in full, with the rest retrieved from reference TRBV11-2 and TRBJ2-3, is EAGVAQSPRYKIIEKRQSVAFWCNPISGHATLYWYQQILGQGPKLLIQFQNNGVVDDSQLPKDRFSAERLKGVDSTLKIQPAKLEDSAVYLCASSWTSGVTDTQYFGPGTRLTVL.

Ten or more counts support this clonotype. The chain combines TRBV29-1 with TRBJ2-2, with D perhaps TRBD2 (5 bases). The CDR3 runs to 13 residues. Germline V lookup: CDR1 SQVTM, CDR2 ANQGSEA. V lost 7 bases to trimming and J lost 2 bases, with 11 bases between them. CDR3 protein: CSARTFNTGELFF. As DNA, the CDR3 is TGCAGCGCTCGGACTTTTAACACCGGGGAGCTGTTTTTT.

Points on this clonotype: At one end, the junction sequence differs from germline, possibly due to a read error. The rearrangement links TRBV5-1 to TRBJ2-2; the D is unclear. The germline V gene encodes CDR1 SGHRS and CDR2 YFSETQ. This CDR3 contains 13 residues. CDR3 DNA: TGCGGCAGCAGGCAGGTAGTCACCGGGGAGCTGTTTTTT. It yields the protein CGSRQVVTGELFF.

This clonotype appeared a few times. The chain employs TRBV18 and TRBJ2-2; tentative D call: TRBD2 (6 bases). The V gene lost 7 bases and the J gene lost 3 bases, with 15 bases spanning the gap. CDR1 is KGHSH, CDR2 LQKENI, per germline. There are 15 residues in the CDR3. CDR3 DNA: TGTGCCAGCTTATCGGCGGGGAGGTACACCGGGGAGCTGTTTTTT. Translated, it gives CASLSAGRYTGELFF.

As regards this clonotype: One junction end does not reproduce the germline sequence, and a read error may be involved. This chain connects TRBV12-3 or TRBV12-4 to TRBJ1-2, with D perhaps TRBD1 (6 bases). The CDR3 extends over 12 amino acids. CDR3 region: CASSRTVIGYIF. In DNA form, the CDR3 reads TGTGCCAGCAGTCGGACAGTGATTGGCTACATCTTC.

This clonotype was recorded many times. The J gene is TRBJ1-5, the V gene TRBV12-3 or TRBV12-4, with TRBD1 as a possible D gene (6 bases). The CDR3 covers 18 residues. Deletions cut 2 bases from V and 0 bases from J, with 17 bases between. CDR3 bases: TGTGCCAGCAGTTTAATCGGTGGGACACATAATAGCAATCAGCCCCAGCATTTT. Translating gives CASSLIGGTHNSNQPQHF.

At least ten counts were recorded for this clonotype. The chain is built from TRBV5-6 and TRBJ2-7; D is ambiguous. Trimming took 1 base from V and 3 from J, leaving 17 bases between them. The CDR3 extends over 16 amino acids. Germline V lookup: CDR1 SGHDT, CDR2 YYEEEE. CDR3 region: CASSLFASRINYEQYF. CDR3 in DNA: TGTGCCAGCAGCTTGTTCGCGTCGCGCATAAACTACGAGCAGTACTTC.

This clonotype was recorded at least ten times. The V call is TRBV12-3 or TRBV12-4, the J call TRBJ1-3; D gene ambiguous. V lost 1 base, J lost 3 bases, and 4 bases lay in between. CDR3 length equals 13 residues. CDR3 loop: CASSLGVGNTIYF. The CDR3 DNA is TGTGCCAGCAGTTTAGGGGTTGGAAACACCATATATTTT.